The 19 T cell receptor beta chains below all came from one sample that was sequenced in a study of blood T cell repertoires in COVID-19. TCRdb's copy holds only in-frame clones and misses some; the assay was immunoSEQ multiplex PCR. Among some 220,000 clones, about 84% were seen once, and the ten largest hold 13%. The sequenced sample consisted of peripheral blood. The receptors derive from a human donor in a cohort sampled during active COVID-19.

V gene TRBV14 combines with J gene TRBJ2-1; TRBD2 matches 16 bases. The V gene's germline CDR1 is SGHDN and CDR2 FVKESK. Trimming at V came to 0 bases and at J to 15 bases, leaving 5 bases not matched to a gene. CDR3 size: 15 residues. The CDR3 nucleotides are TGTGCCAGCAGCCAAGAAGGGACTAGCGGGAGGGCACTGTTCTTC. Translated, it gives CASSQEGTSGRALFF.

Only a few counts were recorded for this clone. J is TRBJ2-7 and V is TRBV6-5, with TRBD2 matching 11 bases. Germline loops: CDR1 MNHEY, CDR2 SVGAGI. Unmatched junction bases numbered 11, after V lost 6 bases and J lost 7 bases. The CDR3 has 15 residues. The CDR3 is CASRPGLAEPWEQYF. In DNA, the CDR3 is TGTGCCAGCAGGCCGGGACTAGCGGAGCCGTGGGAGCAGTACTTC.

The V gene is TRBV12-3 or TRBV12-4, the J gene TRBJ1-4; D remains ambiguous. Deletions cut 2 bases from V and 8 bases from J, with 6 bases between. The CDR3 sequence is 12 residues long. CDR3 sequence (DNA): TGTGCCAGCAGTTTACAATTGGAAAAACTGTTTTTT. This sequence encodes CASSLQLEKLFF.

The chain combines TRBV28 with TRBJ2-6, with D perhaps TRBD1 (5 bases). CDR1 MDHEN and CDR2 SYDVKM come from the germline V gene. Trimming left V 5 bases short and J 4 bases short, with 12 bases between. This CDR3 spans 15 amino acids. CDR3 amino acids: CASSPLGPGANVLTF. CDR3 nucleotides: TGTGCCAGCAGTCCGTTGGGGCCCGGGGCCAACGTCCTGACTTTC. The full variable domain, with the rest looked up from reference TRBV28 and TRBJ2-6, is DVKVTQSSRYLVKRTGEKVFLECVQDMDHENMFWYRQDPGLGLRLIYFSYDVKMKEKGDIPEGYSVSREKKERFSLILESASTNQTSMYLCASSPLGPGANVLTFGAGSRLTVL.

In this sample, this clone turned up once. The V and J genes are TRBV3-1 (or the pseudogene TRBV3-2) and TRBJ2-4, with D possibly being TRBD1 (6 bases). The CDR3 spans 16 residues. Germline V gene lookup returns CDR1 LGHDT and CDR2 YNNKEL (reference sequence). V was pared by 2 bases and J by 0 bases, with 11 bases between. CDR3 in amino acids: CASSQTGRLAKNIQYF. CDR3 nucleotides: TGTGCCAGCAGCCAAACAGGGAGACTAGCCAAAAACATTCAGTACTTC.

The genes are TRBV5-1 and TRBJ1-4; D not resolved. Trimming pared 4 bases from V and 0 bases from J, leaving 7 bases between. This CDR3 contains 14 residues. Germline CDR1 reads SGHRS; CDR2 reads YFSETQ. The CDR3 nucleotides read TGCGCCAGCAGCGAGAAAGCAACTAATGAAAAACTGTTTTTT. Translated, it gives CASSEKATNEKLFF.

The V and J genes are TRBV4-1 and TRBJ1-1; a weak D match, TRBD1 (5 bases). Germline CDR1 and CDR2: MGHRA and YSYEKL. This CDR3 region has 15 residues. Deletions cut 0 bases from V and 1 base from J, with 9 bases between. The CDR3 region has the DNA TGCGCCAGCAGCCAAGATTGGCAGGGGAACACTGAAGCTTTCTTT. Protein: CASSQDWQGNTEAFF.

The chain is built from TRBV14 and TRBJ1-1; D is ambiguous. This CDR3 region has 14 residues. CDR1 and CDR2 (germline): SGHDN, FVKESK. V was cut by 3 bases and J by 5 bases, with 13 bases left in between. CDR3 bases: TGTGCCAGCAGCCAGGAGCTCGGAAGGACTGAAGCTTTCTTT. This sequence encodes CASSQELGRTEAFF.

The V and J genes are TRBV4-1 and TRBJ2-1, with a weak D call TRBD1 (6 bases). This CDR3 is 14 amino acids long. Germline V gives CDR1 MGHRA, CDR2 YSYEKL. V was shortened by 4 bases and J by 7 bases, with 14 bases between the two germline ends. CDR3: CASSRYRDSNEQFF. CDR3 coding DNA: TGCGCCAGCAGCCGTTACAGGGATAGTAATGAGCAGTTCTTC.

J is TRBJ1-4 and V is TRBV28; tentative D call: TRBD1 (5 bases). Germline V gives CDR1 MDHEN, CDR2 SYDVKM. The V gene lost 8 bases and the J gene lost 7 bases, with 17 bases spanning the gap. CDR3 length: 14 residues. Here the CDR3 reads CASYHRDSGEKLFF. In nucleotides, the CDR3 is TGTGCCAGCTACCACCGGGACTCTGGTGAAAAACTGTTTTTT.

This clone has a count of ten or more. The chain uses TRBV5-1 and TRBJ2-3, with a possible D match to TRBD1 (6 bases). The germline V and J ends were trimmed by 0 bases and 0 bases, with 11 bases remaining between them. The CDR3 loop spans 16 amino acids. Per the germline V gene, CDR1 is SGHRS and CDR2 is YFSETQ. CDR3 loop: CASSLAGTFSTDTQYF. The CDR3 coding sequence is TGCGCCAGCAGCTTGGCCGGGACATTTAGCACAGATACGCAGTATTTT.

The chain has TRBV5-8 and TRBJ2-1, with TRBD2 matching 12 bases. Germline CDR1 and CDR2: SGHTS and YDEGEE. The J segment lost 7 bases and the V segment lost 7 bases, leaving 12 bases of the junction unmatched. The CDR3 length is 16 residues. The CDR3 sequence is CASEEPASGRGNEQFF. The DNA of the CDR3 is TGTGCCAGCGAAGAGCCGGCTAGCGGGAGGGGAAATGAGCAGTTCTTC. Full variable domain (missing parts from reference TRBV5-8 and TRBJ2-1): EAGVTQSPTHLIKTRGQQATLRCSPISGHTSVYWYQQALGLGLQFLLWYDEGEERNRGNFPPRFSGRQFPNYSSELNVNALELEDSALYLCASEEPASGRGNEQFFGPGTRLTVL.

V usage is TRBV2 and J usage is TRBJ1-1; D is unclear. The CDR3 is 17 residues long. Germline CDR1 SNHLY, CDR2 FYNNEI. V dropped 0 bases and J dropped 1 base, with 15 bases sitting between them. The CDR3 nucleotides are TGTGCCAGCAGTGAAGCAGCCCGAGGGCGGGGGAACACTGAAGCTTTCTTT. Translation: CASSEAARGRGNTEAFF.

This clone occurred a few times. This rearrangement joins TRBV6-5 to TRBJ2-5; D is ambiguous. With 2 bases removed from V and 5 bases from J, the gap between germline ends came to 9 bases. The CDR3 is 13 amino acids. From germline, CDR1 is MNHEY and CDR2 SVGAGI. This CDR3 is CASSYAQTETQYF. CDR3 bases: TGTGCCAGCAGTTACGCACAGACGGAGACCCAGTACTTC.

This clone was seen many times. The rearrangement joins TRBV21-1 to TRBJ1-2; the DNA was not used to check the table's D call, TRBD1. TRBV21-1 is a pseudogene. CDR3 size: 14 residues. The CDR3 DNA reads as TGTGCCAGCAGCAAAGCGCGCAGGGTATTCGGCTACACCTTC. Its protein product is CASSKARRVFGYTF.

A single count supports this clone. V is TRBV6-4 and J is TRBJ1-2; 9 bases are a match to TRBD1. This CDR3 is built from 16 residues. J gave up 7 bases and V 0 bases, and 9 bases lay outside the gene matches. Germline V CDR1 and CDR2: MRHNA, SNTAGT. The CDR3 nucleotides read TGTGCCAGCAGTGACTCTTGGGGGACAGGGATAATTGGCTACACCTTC. This codes for CASSDSWGTGIIGYTF.

The rearrangement links TRBV5-5 to TRBJ1-2; tentatively, D is TRBD1 (5 bases). The V end was cut by 4 bases, the J end by 2 bases, with 9 bases between. Germline loops: CDR1 SGHKS, CDR2 YYEKEE (reference sequence). This CDR3 contains 13 residues. The CDR3 region has the DNA TGTGCCAGCAGCGTACAGGAGAACTATGGCTACACCTTC. This translates into CASSVQENYGYTF.

The gene calls are TRBV19 and TRBJ2-3, with 10 bases matching TRBD1. Germline CDR1 is LNHDA and CDR2 is SQIVND (reference sequence). With 4 bases clipped from V and 5 bases from J, the junction kept 6 bases outside the gene matches. CDR3 length: 15 residues. The CDR3, as DNA: TGTGCCAGTAGTAGACAGGGGGCGCTTGGAGATACGCAGTATTTT. As protein: CASSRQGALGDTQYF.

This clone was detected only once. The chain joins TRBV3-1 (or the pseudogene TRBV3-2) to TRBJ2-7; 7 bases are shared with TRBD2. The CDR3 loop spans 13 amino acids. The trim removed 5 bases at V and 3 bases at J, leaving 4 bases unmatched. Germline V gene data show CDR1 as LGHDT and CDR2 as YNNKEL (reference sequence). For the CDR3, the DNA is TGTGCCAGCAGCACAGCGGGGTTCTACGAGCAGTACTTC. This sequence encodes CASSTAGFYEQYF.